This TCR beta chain was captured in a study of PD-1 blockade in classical Hodgkin lymphoma. Study as a whole: Nivolumab was given intravenously to patients at 3 mg/kg every 2 weeks.

This CDR3 spans 14 amino acids. Trimming took 0 bases from V and 8 from J, leaving 14 bases between them. The germline V gene encodes CDR1 SGHTA and CDR2 FQGNSA. The repertoire was sequenced with immunoSEQ multiplex PCR; TCRdb's copy has only in-frame clones and lacks some. The top ten hold roughly 19% of the sample, which has approximately 110,000 clones, about nine tenths seen once. Described time point: cycle 4 day 1 (C4D1), after five to seven weeks of nivolumab. Patients all relapsed after autologous stem cell transplantation, and there was variation in brentuximab vedotin exposure. The source is a human donor with classical Hodgkin lymphoma. The material sequenced was peripheral blood mononuclear cells (PBMCs), taken before the fourth cycle of nivolumab. The chain employs TRBV7-2 and TRBJ2-7, with D possibly TRBD2 on 5 matching bases. The CDR3 bases are TGTGCCAGCAGCTTAGCGGACCGGGGTGGGAAGCAGTACTTC. This sequence encodes CASSLADRGGKQYF. The full variable domain, in which reference TRBV7-2 and TRBJ2-7 provide the parts outside the CDR3, is GAGVSQSPSNKVTEKGKDVELRCDPISGHTALYWYRQSLGQGLEFLIYFQGNSAPDKSGLPSDRFSAERTGGSVSTLTIQRTQQEDSAVYLCASSLADRGGKQYFGPGTRLTVT.